This TCR beta chain came from a study of T cell repertoires in cytomegalovirus infection. Trimming cost V 5 bases and J 5 bases; bases outside gene matches: 8. The CDR3 runs 14 residues. The germline gives CDR1 SGHRS, CDR2 YFSETQ. Via MiXCR, TCRdb re-called the reads, giving one row per CDR3 protein. The sample contains roughly 990,000 distinct CDR3 sequences, approximately 30% of which appear only once. This clonotype was observed a handful of times. The antigen is unknown. The receptor comes from a human donor in good health (CMV status not recorded). Some clones in this sample may be carry-over from other donors' samples. This sequence joins TRBV5-1 and TRBJ2-7; 9 bases fit TRBD1. Sequenced here: cultured CD8+ T cells from PBMCs, sampled from culture after CMV antigen stimulation. The CDR3 reads CASSPGTGWNEQYF. CDR3 bases: TGCGCCAGCAGTCCCGGGACAGGGTGGAACGAGCAGTACTTC.